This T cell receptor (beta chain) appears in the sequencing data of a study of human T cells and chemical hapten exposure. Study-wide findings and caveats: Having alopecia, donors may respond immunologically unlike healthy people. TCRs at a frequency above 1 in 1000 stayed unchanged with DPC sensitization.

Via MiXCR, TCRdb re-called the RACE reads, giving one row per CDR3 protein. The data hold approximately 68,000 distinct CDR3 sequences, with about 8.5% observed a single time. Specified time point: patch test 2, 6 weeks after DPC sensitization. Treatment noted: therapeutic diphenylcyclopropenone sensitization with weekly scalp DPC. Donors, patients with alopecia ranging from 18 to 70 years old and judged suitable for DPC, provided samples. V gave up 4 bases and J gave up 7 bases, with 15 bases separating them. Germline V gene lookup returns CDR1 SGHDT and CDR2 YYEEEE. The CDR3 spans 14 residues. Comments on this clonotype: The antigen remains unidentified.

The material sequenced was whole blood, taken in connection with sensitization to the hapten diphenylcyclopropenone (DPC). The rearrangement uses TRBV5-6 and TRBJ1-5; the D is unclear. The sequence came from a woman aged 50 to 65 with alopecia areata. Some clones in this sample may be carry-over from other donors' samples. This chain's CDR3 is CASSVRQAAQPQHF. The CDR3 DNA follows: TGTGCCAGCAGCGTTCGTCAGGCGGCACAGCCCCAGCATTTT. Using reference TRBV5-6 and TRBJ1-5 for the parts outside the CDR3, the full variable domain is DAGVTQSPTHLIKTRGQQVTLRCSPKSGHDTVSWYQQALGQGPQFIFQYYEEEERQRGNFPDRFSGHQFPNYSSELNVNALLLGDSALYLCASSVRQAAQPQHFGDGTRLSIL.